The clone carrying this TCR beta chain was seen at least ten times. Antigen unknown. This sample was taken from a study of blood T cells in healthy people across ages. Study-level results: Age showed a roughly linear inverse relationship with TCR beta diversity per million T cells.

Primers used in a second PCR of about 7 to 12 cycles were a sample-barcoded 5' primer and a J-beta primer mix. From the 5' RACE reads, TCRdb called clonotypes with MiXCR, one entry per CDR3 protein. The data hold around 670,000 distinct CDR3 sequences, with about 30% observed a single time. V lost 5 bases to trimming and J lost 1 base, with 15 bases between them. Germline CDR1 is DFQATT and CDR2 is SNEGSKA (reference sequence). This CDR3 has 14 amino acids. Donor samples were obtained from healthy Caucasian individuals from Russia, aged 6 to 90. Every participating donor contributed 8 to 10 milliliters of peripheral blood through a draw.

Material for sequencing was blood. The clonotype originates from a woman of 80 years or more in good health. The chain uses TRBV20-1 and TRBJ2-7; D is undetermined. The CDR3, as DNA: TGCAGTGCTGCAAGGCCCTTGGAGTCCTACGAGCAGTACTTC. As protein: CSAARPLESYEQYF.